One sample yielded the 3 T cell receptor beta chains listed below, sequenced in a study of neurological immune-mediated disorders. As to time point: longitudinal time-point 3. MiXCR, applied by TCRdb to the 5' RACE reads, yields one record per CDR3 protein. The sample carries around 100,000 distinct CDR3 sequences, approximately 11% recorded once. The sequencing sample was made of PBMCs. The receptors were sampled from a female donor with HTLV-1-associated myelopathy (HAM/TSP).

This clonotype was picked up many times. The CDR3 DNA sequence: TGCGCCAGCAGCTTGCTTCGGGGAGGGGAGACCCAGTACTTC. It encodes CASSLLRGGETQYF. The chain recombines TRBV5-1 with TRBJ2-5; 7 bases match TRBD2. This CDR3 comprises 14 residues. J gave up 5 bases and V 1 base, and 5 bases lay outside the gene matches. The germline V gene encodes CDR1 SGHRS and CDR2 YFSETQ.

This clonotype was found many times. The chain recombines TRBV5-6 with TRBJ2-7; 7 positions agree with TRBD1. The trim removed 4 bases at V and 4 bases at J, leaving 11 bases unmatched. The CDR3 length is 15 residues. Germline CDR1 and CDR2: SGHDT and YYEEEE. CDR3 region: CASSPGEGAEYEQYF. Here the CDR3 DNA reads TGTGCCAGCAGCCCTGGAGAGGGGGCTGAATACGAGCAGTACTTC.

There are many counts of this clonotype. The chain combines TRBV20-1 with TRBJ2-2; D is unclear. CDR1 and CDR2 (germline): DFQATT, SNEGSKA (reference sequence). This CDR3 is built from 15 residues. Trimming removed 1 base at V and 3 bases at J, with 12 bases between. The CDR3, as DNA: TGCAGTGCTAGAGTCCCTGGGTACGACACCGGGGAGCTGTTTTTT. Translating it yields CSARVPGYDTGELFF.